Below, 20 T cell receptor beta chains from the same sample are listed, as sequenced in a study of shared clonotypes between healthy human individuals. Here immunoSEQ multiplex PCR was the method, and the copy in TCRdb shows in-frame clones only, minus some. Here the sample spans millions of clones, over 90% being singletons. The sequencing input was naive CD4+ T cells from PBMCs. The subset denotes: CD45RA+ positively selected. These receptors originate from a man aged 18 to 30 in good health. Some clones in this sample may be carry-over from other donors' samples.

The chain is built from TRBV7-9 and TRBJ2-2; D remains ambiguous. With 1 base removed from V and 6 bases from J, the gap between germline ends came to 3 bases. Germline V gene sequence: CDR1 SEHNR, CDR2 FQNEAQ (reference sequence). This CDR3 has 12 amino acids. The chain's CDR3 is CASSLVPGELFF. In DNA form, the CDR3 reads TGTGCCAGCAGCTTAGTCCCCGGGGAGCTGTTTTTT.

The rearrangement links TRBV5-1 to TRBJ2-1; TRBD2 matches at 16 bases. The length of the CDR3 is 17 residues. The germline V gene has CDR1 SGHRS and CDR2 YFSETQ. The V segment lost 4 bases and the J segment 9 bases; nucleotides outside the gene matches: 10. The CDR3 here is CASSPTGTSGRAVEQFF. The CDR3 DNA sequence: TGCGCCAGCAGCCCCACCGGGACTAGCGGGAGGGCTGTTGAGCAGTTCTTC.

The rearrangement uses TRBV6-6 and TRBJ1-1; a possible D gene is TRBD1 (5 bases). V lost 5 bases, J lost 1 base, and 11 bases lay in between. CDR1 is MNHNY, CDR2 SVGAGI, per germline (reference sequence). CDR3 length equals 14 residues. In DNA, the CDR3 is TGTGCCAGCAGTGGACATGCCTCGAACACTGAAGCTTTCTTT. Amino acids: CASSGHASNTEAFF.

The rearrangement joins TRBV5-1 to TRBJ2-1; 9 bases align to TRBD2. This CDR3 spans 17 amino acids. Germline V CDR1 and CDR2: SGHRS, YFSETQ. Losses at the gene ends were 3 bases for V and 6 bases for J; bases not matched to a gene: 13. CDR3 protein: CASSSSGSGSLGNEQFF. The CDR3 DNA follows: TGCGCCAGCAGCTCCTCGGGTAGCGGGAGTCTCGGCAATGAGCAGTTCTTC.

V and J are TRBV5-1 and TRBJ2-2; D is unresolved. Germline CDR1 SGHRS, CDR2 YFSETQ. The V gene lost 0 bases and the J gene lost 2 bases, with 11 bases spanning the gap. The CDR3 is 16 residues long. The CDR3 DNA follows: TGCGCCAGCAGCTTGGGCGGCAGCACCAACACCGGGGAGCTGTTTTTT. Amino acid sequence: CASSLGGSTNTGELFF.

The chain combines TRBV5-8 with TRBJ2-7, with D possibly being TRBD1 (6 bases). V was trimmed by 4 bases and J by 4 bases, leaving 12 bases between them. The germline CDR1 and CDR2 sequences are SGHTS and YDEGEE. The CDR3 covers 13 residues. The CDR3 DNA sequence: TGTGCCAGCAGCCCCCCAGGGGTGTACGAGCAGTACTTC. Encoded protein: CASSPPGVYEQYF.

The rearrangement joins TRBV30 to TRBJ2-7; D perhaps matches TRBD2 (5 bases). The CDR3 totals 14 residues. CDR1 is GTSNPN, CDR2 SVGIG, per germline (reference sequence). Trimming removed 2 bases at V and 4 bases at J, with 15 bases between. Written as DNA, the CDR3 is TGTGCCTGGAGTATGGCAGAGGGTCCGTACGAGCAGTACTTC. It is translated as CAWSMAEGPYEQYF.

This clone has a single count. The genes are TRBV6-6 and TRBJ1-2; the D is unclear. The CDR3 length is 15 residues. The V and J ends lost 0 bases and 0 bases respectively, with 8 bases between them. Per germline, CDR1 MNHNY and CDR2 SVGAGI (reference sequence). This CDR3 is CASSYSGPTNYGYTF. Written as DNA, the CDR3 is TGTGCCAGCAGTTACTCAGGTCCGACTAACTATGGCTACACCTTC.

The chain combines TRBV7-9 with TRBJ2-5, with TRBD1 matching 8 bases. The J call is in doubt because the DNA end fits TRBJ2-7 better. This CDR3 has 16 amino acids. CDR1 and CDR2 (germline): SEHNR, FQNEAQ (reference sequence). CDR3 nucleotides: TGTGCCAGCAGCTTCAAGACAGGGGAATGGCCCTACGAGCAGTACTTC. Amino acids: CASSFKTGEWPYEQYF.

The chain carries TRBV6-1 and TRBJ1-2; 11 bases map to TRBD1. CDR1 is MNHNS and CDR2 is SASEGT in the germline V gene. Trimming removed 4 bases from V and 3 bases from J; junction bases left unmatched: 4. The CDR3 is 15 amino acids. The CDR3 is CASSAGTGGYYGYTF. The CDR3, as DNA: TGTGCCAGCAGTGCTGGGACAGGGGGATACTATGGCTACACCTTC.

The chain couples TRBV9 to TRBJ2-7, with TRBD1 matching 9 bases. This CDR3 region has 15 residues. Germline loops: CDR1 SGDLS, CDR2 YYNGEE. V was clipped by 1 base and J by 7 bases; unmatched bases: 9. The CDR3 region has the DNA TGTGCCAGCAGCGTAACAACAGGGGGCTTCGGAGAGCAGTACTTC. Encoded protein: CASSVTTGGFGEQYF. Drawing the rest from reference TRBV9 and TRBJ2-7, the complete variable domain is DSGVTQTPKHLITATGQRVTLRCSPRSGDLSVYWYQQSLDQGLQFLIQYYNGEERAKGNILERFSAQQFPDLHSELNLSSLELGDSALYFCASSVTTGGFGEQYFGPGTRLTVT.

The V call is TRBV7-2, the J call TRBJ1-2; D is ambiguous. The CDR3 loop spans 13 amino acids. V was cut by 7 bases and J by 1 base, with 10 bases left in between. From germline, CDR1 is SGHTA and CDR2 FQGNSA. CDR3 protein: CASTKVNNYGYTF. The DNA for the CDR3 is TGTGCCAGCACTAAGGTCAATAACTATGGCTACACCTTC.

This chain joins TRBV6-6 and TRBJ1-1; D might be TRBD1 (5 bases). This CDR3 comprises 13 residues. V was trimmed by 7 bases and J by 5 bases, leaving 14 bases between them. Germline V CDR1 and CDR2: MNHNY, SVGAGI (reference sequence). The chain's CDR3 is CASTRGGGTEAFF. For the CDR3, the DNA is TGTGCCAGCACCCGCGGGGGTGGGACTGAAGCTTTCTTT.

The CDR3 reads CASRDQSTLAKNIQYF. CDR3 DNA sequence: TGTGCCAGCCGGGACCAGTCGACGCTAGCCAAAAACATTCAGTACTTC. This chain uses TRBV2 with TRBJ2-4; D tentatively fits TRBD1 or TRBD2 (5 bases each). CDR3 size: 16 residues. Germline values: CDR1 SNHLY, CDR2 FYNNEI. Deletions cut 8 bases from V and 0 bases from J, with 17 bases between.

V gene TRBV28 combines with J gene TRBJ2-2, with D hard to call. The CDR3 totals 13 residues. V shed 6 bases and J shed 5 bases, with 10 bases lying between them. The germline CDR1 and CDR2 sequences are MDHEN and SYDVKM. CDR3 protein: CASRGTKTGELFF. The CDR3 nucleotides read TGTGCCAGCAGAGGCACAAAGACCGGGGAGCTGTTTTTT.

The genes are TRBV6-5 and TRBJ1-1, with D perhaps matching TRBD1 (5 bases). The CDR3 consists of 15 residues. V was clipped by 7 bases and J by 3 bases, with 18 bases between them. Looked up from germline, CDR1 is MNHEY and CDR2 is SVGAGI. CDR3 region: CASKGSTVGDTEAFF. In DNA, the CDR3 is TGTGCCAGCAAAGGGTCGACGGTGGGGGACACTGAAGCTTTCTTT.

This clone has a handful of counts. The gene calls are TRBV6-5 and TRBJ2-2; 9 bases are shared with TRBD2. Germline CDR1 is MNHEY and CDR2 is SVGAGI. The V and J ends lost 8 bases and 6 bases, in that order; junction bases with no gene match: 4. The CDR3 has 13 amino acids. CDR3 coding DNA: TGTGCCAGCGTGGGCGGGAGGGCCGGGGAGCTGTTTTTT. Translation: CASVGGRAGELFF.

V usage is TRBV7-9 and J usage is TRBJ1-4; TRBD1 matches at 7 bases. Germline V gene data show CDR1 as SEHNR and CDR2 as FQNEAQ (reference sequence). The CDR3 is made up of 14 amino acids. Trimming cost V 4 bases and J 4 bases; bases outside gene matches: 3. CDR3 sequence reads: CASSWGQINEKLFF. The CDR3 nucleotides are TGTGCCAGCAGCTGGGGACAGATTAATGAAAAACTGTTTTTT.

The V and J genes are TRBV5-1 and TRBJ2-7; 8 bases are a match to TRBD2. The CDR3 consists of 15 residues. Germline V gene lookup returns CDR1 SGHRS and CDR2 YFSETQ. Germline trimming cut 4 bases from V and 7 bases from J; bases unmatched to any gene: 13. CDR3 bases: TGCGCCAGCAGCCTTCGCTCTAGCGGGCCTGGGGAGCAGTACTTC. Residues: CASSLRSSGPGEQYF.

The chain has TRBV11-2 and TRBJ2-1; D is tentatively TRBD1 or TRBD2 (5 bases each). V was shortened by 2 bases and J by 4 bases, with 21 bases between the two germline ends. Germline V gives CDR1 SGHAT, CDR2 FQNNGV. CDR3 size: 18 residues. CDR3 sequence reads: CASSLMLASGPYYNEQFF. The CDR3 region has the DNA TGTGCCAGCAGCTTAATGCTAGCCTCGGGGCCTTATTACAATGAGCAGTTCTTC.